These T cell receptor beta chains were read from a single sample in a study of graft-versus-host responses after intestinal transplantation. Libraries were prepared by immunoSEQ multiplex PCR; TCRdb keeps only in-frame clonotypes and omits some of them. The sample gives roughly 12,000 clones, more than 85% of which show up once; 3% to 4% is in the top ten. Specimen: PBMCs, collected 105 days after intestinal transplantation. These receptor sequences come from a human patient who received an intestinal transplant, so some T cells may come from the graft donor. CDR3s include the opening cysteine and the closing phenylalanine or tryptophan. A D gene is named only where the DNA matches it firmly. Only some rows state a clone size, as once, few, many or a class for expanded clones.

v_call	clone_size	d_call	j_call	cdr3_nt	cdr3_aa
TRBV20-1	-	-	TRBJ2-7	TGCAGTGCTCAAGGTTACGAGCAGTACTTC	CSAQGYEQYF
TRBV11-1	-	-	TRBJ2-3	TGTGCCAGCAGCTTATTAGTACGGGAGACTAGCACAGATACGCAGTATTTT	CASSLLVRETSTDTQYF
TRBV4-1	-	-	TRBJ1-2	TGCGCCAGCAGCCAAGCGTGGCCTAACTATGGCTACACCTTC	CASSQAWPNYGYTF
TRBV29-1	-	-	TRBJ2-3	TGCAGCGGGGGGATTAGGATTATTTCAGATACGCAGTATTTT	CSGGIRIISDTQYF
TRBV4-1	-	TRBD2	TRBJ2-7	TGCGCCAGCAGCCAAGTTCGAGCTAGCGGGTACGAGCAGTACTTC	CASSQVRASGYEQYF
TRBV2	-	-	TRBJ1-2	TGTGCCAGCAAGTCTGCGCATGAACGCTATGGCTACACCTTC	CASKSAHERYGYTF
TRBV7-9	-	-	TRBJ1-3	TGTGCCAGCAGCTTACGGGGGACGGTAACTGGAAACACCATATATTTT	CASSLRGTVTGNTIYF
TRBV4-1	-	TRBD2	TRBJ2-1	TGCGCCAGCAGCCAAGATTTCGGAGTAGCGGGCTACAATGAGCAGTTCTTC	CASSQDFGVAGYNEQFF
TRBV6-1	once	TRBD2	TRBJ2-3	TGTGCCAGCAGGGGACTAGCGGGGTCCCCAGATACGCAGTATTTT	CASRGLAGSPDTQYF
TRBV5-1	-	-	TRBJ1-2	TGCGCCAGCAGCTTGGGCCGGGGGCTACAGGTTAATAACTATGGCTACACCTTC	CASSLGRGLQVNNYGYTF
TRBV6-5	-	-	TRBJ2-7	TGTGCCAGCAGTTACGGAGGGACCTACGAGCAGTACTTC	CASSYGGTYEQYF
TRBV6-5	-	-	TRBJ2-5	TGTGCCAGCTCCCGGGACATCTCCCAAGAGACCCAGTACTTC	CASSRDISQETQYF
TRBV19	-	-	TRBJ1-5	TGTGCCAGTAGTCCATGGGAACGGCGCAATCAGCCCCAGCATTTT	CASSPWERRNQPQHF
TRBV5-4	-	TRBD1	TRBJ2-7	TGTGCCAGCAGCTTGGGGATCCTACGGGACAGGAGTAACGAGCAGTACTTC	CASSLGILRDRSNEQYF
TRBV30	-	-	TRBJ1-1	TGTGCCGGGCTTTCTCCGGCAGTCATGAACACTGAAGCTTTCTTT	CAGLSPAVMNTEAFF
TRBV27	-	-	TRBJ2-7	TGTGCCAGCAGTGTAACCCTACTCTCCTACGAGCAGTACTTC	CASSVTLLSYEQYF
TRBV6-6	few	TRBD2	TRBJ2-5	TGTGCCAGCAGTTACTCAACTAGCGGGGGGGAGACCCAGTACTTC	CASSYSTSGGETQYF
TRBV5-1	-	-	TRBJ2-7	TGCGCCAGCAGCCACCCCGGGACGGCTACCTACGAGCAGTACTTC	CASSHPGTATYEQYF
TRBV6-5	-	-	TRBJ1-5	TGTGCCAGCAGCCCAGGGGCGGTTAGCAATCAGCCCCAGCATTTT	CASSPGAVSNQPQHF
TRBV7-2	-	-	TRBJ2-4	TGTGCCAGCAGCTTAATCCCTGGCGACATTCAGTACTTC	CASSLIPGDIQYF
TRBV11-2	-	-	TRBJ2-5	TGTGCCAGCAGCTTATATAGGTATTCCCAAGAGACCCAGTACTTC	CASSLYRYSQETQYF
TRBV4-1	-	-	TRBJ2-7	TGCGCCAGCAGCCAAGTAGGGGGGAGGACCTACGAGCAGTACTTC	CASSQVGGRTYEQYF
TRBV7-9	-	-	TRBJ1-6	TGTGCCAGCAGCTTAGGAGGAGGTTCACCCCTCCACTTT	CASSLGGGSPLHF
TRBV6-4	few	TRBD2	TRBJ2-2	TGTGCCAGCAGTGAACTAGCGGGGAACACCGGGGAGCTGTTTTTT	CASSELAGNTGELFF
TRBV7-2	-	-	TRBJ2-7	TGTGCCAGCAGCTTATCAGGGGTGTTTTCCTACGAGCAGTACTTC	CASSLSGVFSYEQYF
TRBV11-3	-	-	TRBJ1-4	TGTGCCAGCAGCCCAGGCGGCGGGACTAATGAAAAACTGTTTTTT	CASSPGGGTNEKLFF
TRBV29-1	-	-	TRBJ1-1	TGCAGCGTTCTAATATGGGGCACTGAAGCTTTCTTT	CSVLIWGTEAFF
TRBV7-9	-	TRBD2	TRBJ2-1	TGTGCCAGCGGACTAGCGGGAGTCAATGAGCAGTTCTTC	CASGLAGVNEQFF
TRBV10-1	-	-	TRBJ2-1	TGCGCCAGCAGTGAATCGGGGCGAGGAAACAATGAGCAGTTCTTC	CASSESGRGNNEQFF
TRBV7-9	once	-	TRBJ2-7	TGTGCCAGCTCAATTTTGGCGGCCGACGAGCAGTACTTC	CASSILAADEQYF